This record concerns one T cell receptor beta chain sequence. Using immunoSEQ multiplex PCR, the repertoire was profiled, and TCRdb retains in-frame clones only, with some absent. The sample has over 150,000 clones, approximately 94% seen once. This record comes from a study of control samples from healthy donors and cancer patients. The length of the CDR3 is 15 residues. Trimming removed 8 bases at V and 5 bases at J, with 17 bases between. Germline values: CDR1 KGHDR, CDR2 SFDVKD. The sequenced sample was blood. The source is a man aged 35-49 years in good health. The chain recombines TRBV24-1 with TRBJ2-2; D not resolved. CDR3 nucleotide sequence: TGTGCCACCACTCCGGGTCAAGGAAGAACCGGGGAGCTGTTTTTT. The encoded protein is CATTPGQGRTGELFF.